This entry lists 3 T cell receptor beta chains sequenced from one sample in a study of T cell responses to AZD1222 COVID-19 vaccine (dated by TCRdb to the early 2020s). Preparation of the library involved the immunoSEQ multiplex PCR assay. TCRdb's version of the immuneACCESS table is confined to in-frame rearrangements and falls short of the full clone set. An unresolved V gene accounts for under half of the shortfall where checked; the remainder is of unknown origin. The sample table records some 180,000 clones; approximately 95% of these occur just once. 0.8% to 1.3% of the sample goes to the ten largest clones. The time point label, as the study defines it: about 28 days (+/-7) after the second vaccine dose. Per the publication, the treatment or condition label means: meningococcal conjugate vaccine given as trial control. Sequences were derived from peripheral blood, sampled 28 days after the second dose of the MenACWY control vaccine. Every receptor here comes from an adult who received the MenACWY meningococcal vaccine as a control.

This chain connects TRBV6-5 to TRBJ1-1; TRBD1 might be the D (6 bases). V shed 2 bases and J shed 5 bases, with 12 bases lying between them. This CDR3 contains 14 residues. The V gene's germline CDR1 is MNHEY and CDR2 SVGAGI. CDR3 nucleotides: TGTGCCAGCAGTTACGCAGGGGTAGGGACTGAAGCTTTCTTT. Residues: CASSYAGVGTEAFF.

CDR3 region: CASSAGGIGYGYTF. The CDR3 DNA sequence: TGTGCCAGCAGTGCTGGGGGGATCGGCTATGGCTACACCTTC. This sequence joins TRBV2 and TRBJ1-2, with a weak D call TRBD1 (5 bases). Trimming removed 4 bases from V and 4 bases from J, with 13 bases in between. CDR3 length: 14 amino acids. The germline CDR1 and CDR2 sequences are SNHLY and FYNNEI.

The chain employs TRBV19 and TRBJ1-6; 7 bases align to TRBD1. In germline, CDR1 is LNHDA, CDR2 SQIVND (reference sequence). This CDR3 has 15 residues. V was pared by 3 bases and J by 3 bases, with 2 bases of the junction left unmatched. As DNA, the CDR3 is TGTGCCAGTAGTATCCGGGACAGCTATAATTCACCCCTCCACTTT. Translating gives CASSIRDSYNSPLHF.